Shown below are 32 T cell receptor beta chains from a single sample sequenced in a study of naive and memory T cell subsets. An equimolar mix of two oligonucleotides served as the beta constant-region primer for TRBC1 and TRBC2. TCRdb reanalysed the UMI-ligation and nested PCR reads using MiXCR and keeps one entry per CDR3 protein. The sample lists 77,000 or so distinct CDR3 sequences, around 13% seen once, with roughly 0.9% in the top ten. Sequencing input: central memory CD4+ T cells from blood. All receptors derive from a human donor in good health.

V gene TRBV6-2 or TRBV6-3 combines with J gene TRBJ2-1; TRBD2 matches at 12 bases. V shed 4 bases and J 4 bases; nucleotides not matched to a gene: 5. The germline CDR1 and CDR2 sequences are MNHEY and SVGEGT. The CDR3 consists of 16 residues. The CDR3: CASSSDLAGGYNEQFF. CDR3 sequence (DNA): TGTGCCAGCAGTTCCGACCTAGCGGGAGGGTACAATGAGCAGTTCTTC.

This clonotype was recorded many times. This sequence joins TRBV11-3 and TRBJ2-7; D call uncertain. V lost 0 bases to trimming and J lost 5 bases, with 11 bases between them. This CDR3 contains 14 residues. CDR1 SGHNT and CDR2 YENEEA come from the germline V gene. The CDR3 region is CASSLEPGGNEQYF. The CDR3 nucleotides are TGTGCCAGCAGCTTAGAACCGGGCGGCAACGAGCAGTACTTC.

The gene calls are TRBV7-8 and TRBJ2-7; D unresolved. Trimming cost V 0 bases and J 6 bases, with 3 bases left between them. The CDR3 contains 11 residues. In germline, CDR1 is SGHVS, CDR2 FQNEAQ. The CDR3 DNA is TGTGCCAGCAGCTTAGCGACCGAGCAGTACTTC. Translating gives CASSLATEQYF.

The V call is TRBV2, the J call TRBJ2-2; D call uncertain. V was cut by 7 bases and J by 6 bases, with 9 bases left in between. Germline V gene lookup returns CDR1 SNHLY and CDR2 FYNNEI. The CDR3 consists of 12 residues. CDR3 protein: CASTRYPGELFF. CDR3 DNA: TGTGCCAGCACCCGATACCCCGGGGAGCTGTTTTTT.

This clonotype was seen only a few times. J is TRBJ2-7 and V is TRBV20-1, with TRBD2 matching 12 bases. This CDR3 has 13 amino acids. Trimming took 5 bases from V and 3 from J; bases not matched to a gene: 2. Germline assignment: CDR1 DFQATT and CDR2 SNEGSKA (reference sequence). CDR3 loop: CSAGLAGFYEQYF. The CDR3 DNA reads TGCAGTGCTGGACTAGCGGGGTTCTACGAGCAGTACTTC.

This clonotype was counted ten times or more. CDR3 loop: CASSWRQPRGIFNTEAFF. The CDR3, as DNA: TGTGCCAGCAGTTGGCGACAGCCGCGCGGGATATTTAACACTGAAGCTTTCTTT. V and J are TRBV6-2 or TRBV6-3 and TRBJ1-1; TRBD1 is a possible D gene (5 bases). The germline V gene encodes CDR1 MNHEY and CDR2 SVGEGT. The CDR3 is 18 amino acids. V was shortened by 4 bases and J by 2 bases, with 23 bases between the two germline ends.

V is TRBV5-4 and J is TRBJ2-5, with D perhaps given as TRBD1 or TRBD2 (5 bases each). Germline V CDR1 and CDR2: SGHNT, YYREEE (reference sequence). CDR3 length: 15 residues. Trimming removed 3 bases from V and 0 bases from J, with 12 bases in between. CDR3 nucleotides: TGTGCCAGCAGCTCCCCGGGGCTGTACCAAGAGACCCAGTACTTC. This gives the protein CASSSPGLYQETQYF.

The DNA for the CDR3 is TGTGCCAGCAGCAAAGTCCCTGCCGGGAGCGGGAATGAGCAGTTCTTC. Amino acid sequence: CASSKVPAGSGNEQFF. The chain recombines TRBV21-1 with TRBJ2-1; TRBD1, the table's D call, was not compared with the DNA. TRBV21-1 represents a pseudogene. The CDR3 runs to 16 residues.

The rearrangement links TRBV25-1 to TRBJ1-4; weak D call: TRBD1 (5 bases). Germline-derived CDR1 and CDR2 are MGHDK and SYGVNS. CDR3 length: 15 residues. V dropped 1 base and J dropped 7 bases, with 13 bases sitting between them. CDR3 residues: CASSESWGSGEKLFF. DNA of the CDR3: TGTGCCAGCAGTGAATCATGGGGGTCGGGTGAAAAACTGTTTTTT.

This chain joins TRBV5-1 and TRBJ2-1; TRBD2 aligns across 12 bases. The CDR3 contains 17 residues. The junction had 9 bases not matched to a gene; V was cut back by 5 bases and J by 3 bases. Germline CDR1 is SGHRS and CDR2 is YFSETQ. This CDR3 is CASRSSTSGSFYNEQFF. The CDR3 nucleotides are TGCGCCAGCAGATCCTCGACTAGCGGGAGTTTCTACAATGAGCAGTTCTTC.

This clonotype occurred a few times. The chain combines TRBV28 with TRBJ2-3, with D possibly being TRBD1 or TRBD2 (6 bases each). The CDR3 covers 18 residues. The germline V and J ends were trimmed by 2 bases and 4 bases, with 22 bases remaining between them. Germline loops: CDR1 MDHEN, CDR2 SYDVKM. The CDR3 DNA is TGTGCCAGCAGTTTAGGAGTTAGGGGTTTCGGGGGCGCAGATACGCAGTATTTT. Amino acids: CASSLGVRGFGGADTQYF. Filled out from reference TRBV28 and TRBJ2-3, the complete variable domain reads DVKVTQSSRYLVKRTGEKVFLECVQDMDHENMFWYRQDPGLGLRLIYFSYDVKMKEKGDIPEGYSVSREKKERFSLILESASTNQTSMYLCASSLGVRGFGGADTQYFGPGTRLTVL.

The chain carries TRBV18 and TRBJ1-1; the match to TRBD1 covers 10 bases. This CDR3 comprises 15 residues. Germline-derived CDR1 and CDR2 are KGHSH and LQKENI. The junction had 6 bases not matched to a gene; V was cut back by 3 bases and J by 5 bases. As DNA, the CDR3 is TGTGCCAGCTCACCGGGACCGGGACAGGGGACTGAAGCTTTCTTT. Translating it yields CASSPGPGQGTEAFF.

This clonotype was seen many times. The genes are TRBV7-2 and TRBJ2-5, with 12 bases aligning to TRBD2. CDR1 is SGHTA and CDR2 is FQGNSA in the germline V gene. The CDR3 covers 16 residues. Unmatched junction bases numbered 6, after V lost 6 bases and J lost 1 base. CDR3 protein: CASSTLAGGRQETQYF. The CDR3 nucleotides read TGTGCCAGCAGTACCCTAGCGGGAGGGCGCCAAGAGACCCAGTACTTC.

This clonotype was found a few times. The chain has TRBV20-1 and TRBJ2-6; possibly TRBD1 for D (5 bases). The V gene lost 1 base and the J gene lost 1 base, with 5 bases spanning the gap. The germline gives CDR1 DFQATT, CDR2 SNEGSKA (reference sequence). The CDR3 runs to 14 residues. CDR3 protein: CSARAGSGANVLTF. The CDR3 nucleotides are TGCAGTGCTAGAGCAGGGTCTGGGGCCAACGTCCTGACTTTC.

The rearrangement links TRBV7-2 to TRBJ1-5, with D possibly TRBD1 on 6 matching bases. CDR3 length: 15 amino acids. Trimming removed 4 bases from V and 4 bases from J, with 14 bases in between. CDR1 and CDR2 (germline): SGHTA, FQGNSA. The CDR3 loop is CASSSQGLWNQPQHF. As DNA, the CDR3 is TGTGCCAGCAGCTCCCAGGGGTTATGGAATCAGCCCCAGCATTTT.

This clonotype was seen only a few times. The chain recombines TRBV30 with TRBJ1-1; D remains ambiguous. Germline assignment: CDR1 GTSNPN and CDR2 SVGIG (reference sequence). The CDR3 runs 11 residues. V lost 3 bases, J lost 7 bases, and 9 bases lay in between. CDR3 nucleotide sequence: TGTGCCTGGAGCGATCGAGGTGAAGCTTTCTTT. Its translation is CAWSDRGEAFF. The variable domain in full, with the rest retrieved from reference TRBV30 and TRBJ1-1, is SQTIHQWPATLVQPVGSPLSLECTVEGTSNPNLYWYRQAAGRGLQLLFYSVGIGQISSEVPQNLSASRPQDRQFILSSKKLLLSDSGFYLCAWSDRGEAFFGQGTRLTVV.

There are a few counts of this clonotype. The chain recombines TRBV10-3 with TRBJ2-1; 8 bases agree with TRBD1. Germline CDR1 reads ENHRY; CDR2 reads SYGVKD. The CDR3 length is 14 residues. V gave up 6 bases and J gave up 9 bases; unmatched junction bases: 10. DNA for the CDR3: TGTGCCATCAGCCTCCGGGACAGGAGTATTGAGCAGTTCTTC. It codes for CAISLRDRSIEQFF.

Ten or more counts support this clonotype. CDR3 residues: CSARETGGLDQPQHF. CDR3 nucleotide sequence: TGCAGTGCTAGAGAGACAGGGGGCCTGGATCAGCCCCAGCATTTT. J is TRBJ1-5 and V is TRBV20-1; 10 positions agree with TRBD1. V dropped 0 bases and J dropped 5; count of bases not matched to a gene: 4. The CDR3 sequence is 15 residues long. Looked up from germline, CDR1 is DFQATT and CDR2 is SNEGSKA (reference sequence).

This chain links TRBV20-1 with TRBJ1-1; D is unresolved. V lost 5 bases, J lost 5 bases, and 9 bases lay in between. This CDR3 contains 11 residues. Germline loops: CDR1 DFQATT, CDR2 SNEGSKA (reference sequence). For the CDR3, the DNA is TGCAGTGCTGAACGAAATACTGAAGCTTTCTTT. It codes for CSAERNTEAFF.

This clonotype was counted between two and nine times. The chain combines TRBV20-1 with TRBJ1-3, with 7 positions matching TRBD1. Trimming removed 6 bases from V and 3 bases from J; junction bases left unmatched: 8. In germline, CDR1 is DFQATT, CDR2 SNEGSKA (reference sequence). CDR3 size: 14 residues. The CDR3: CSAHRGGDGNTIYF. The CDR3 DNA is TGCAGTGCCCACAGGGGAGGTGATGGAAACACCATATATTTT.

This clonotype was detected a few times. The CDR3 loop reads CASSSTTFGRDQSGNTIYF. The DNA for the CDR3 is TGTGCCAGCAGTTCTACGACCTTCGGACGGGACCAGTCCGGAAACACCATATATTTT. The chain joins TRBV28 to TRBJ1-3, with a tentative D call TRBD1 (5 bases). The length of the CDR3 is 19 residues. Germline V gene sequence: CDR1 MDHEN, CDR2 SYDVKM. Between the trimmed V and J ends, which lost 4 bases and 4 bases, there was a span of 26 bases.

This clonotype showed up many times. DNA of the CDR3: TGCAGCGCCGGACGGGGGGGAACCTACGAGCAGTACTTC. Encoded protein: CSAGRGGTYEQYF. The rearrangement uses TRBV29-1 and TRBJ2-7; 8 bases are shared with TRBD2. With 7 bases clipped from V and 2 bases from J, the junction kept 7 bases outside the gene matches. The CDR3 sequence is 13 residues long. Germline V gene lookup returns CDR1 SQVTM and CDR2 ANQGSEA.

This clonotype was seen a handful of times. The V call is TRBV7-9, the J call TRBJ2-5; no clear D gene. V was shortened by 1 base and J by 3 bases, with 12 bases between the two germline ends. The germline gives CDR1 SEHNR, CDR2 FQNEAQ (reference sequence). The CDR3 is made up of 15 amino acids. The CDR3 DNA reads TGTGCCAGCAGCTTAGGGATGAATACTGAAGAGACCCAGTACTTC. Translating it yields CASSLGMNTEETQYF.

This clonotype was detected ten times or more. V is TRBV28 and J is TRBJ1-5; 7 bases are a match to TRBD1. The CDR3 covers 13 residues. V gave up 5 bases and J gave up 8 bases; unmatched junction bases: 6. In germline, CDR1 is MDHEN, CDR2 SYDVKM. The CDR3, as DNA: TGTGCCAGCAGTCAAGAGGGACAGAAGCCCCAGCATTTT. Its translation: CASSQEGQKPQHF.

This clonotype was observed once. This chain joins TRBV5-1 and TRBJ2-7; D is possibly TRBD2 (7 bases). Trimming left V 5 bases short and J 5 bases short, with 23 bases between. CDR1 and CDR2 (germline): SGHRS, YFSETQ. The CDR3 extends over 16 amino acids. CDR3 nucleotides: TGCGCCAGCAGAGAACAGGGTTGGCGGGAGATTAACGAGCAGTACTTC. Amino acid sequence: CASREQGWREINEQYF.

This clonotype was seen at least ten times. The chain joins TRBV6-5 to TRBJ2-7; 9 positions agree with TRBD2. The CDR3 sequence is 17 residues long. The ends lost 0 bases at V and 4 bases at J; junction bases unmatched: 10. CDR1 is MNHEY, CDR2 SVGAGI, per germline. The CDR3 DNA sequence: TGTGCCAGCAGTTACTCGGGCGGTAGCGGGAGCTTTTACGAGCAGTACTTC. Amino acid sequence: CASSYSGGSGSFYEQYF.

This clonotype came up many times. The V gene is TRBV5-1, the J gene TRBJ2-5; 7 bases fit TRBD2. The CDR3 consists of 16 residues. Germline assignment: CDR1 SGHRS and CDR2 YFSETQ. V shed 0 bases, J shed 2 bases, and the junction held 7 bases outside the gene matches. In DNA form, the CDR3 reads TGCGCCAGCAGCTTGGCCGTGGGCGGGAGACAAGAGACCCAGTACTTC. Translation gives CASSLAVGGRQETQYF. The whole variable domain, remainder taken from reference TRBV5-1 and TRBJ2-5, is KAGVTQTPRYLIKTRGQQVTLSCSPISGHRSVSWYQQTPGQGLQFLFEYFSETQRNKGNFPGRFSGRQFSNSRSEMNVSTLELGDSALYLCASSLAVGGRQETQYFGPGTRLLVL.

This clonotype was found a few times. The chain has TRBV20-1 and TRBJ2-1; 7 bases align to TRBD2. After removal of 3 bases from V and 9 bases from J, the junction contained 14 bases not matched to a gene. Germline loops: CDR1 DFQATT, CDR2 SNEGSKA (reference sequence). The CDR3 has 15 residues. The CDR3 here is CSASPPMGAGIEQFF. CDR3 bases: TGCAGTGCTAGTCCCCCGATGGGAGCGGGAATTGAGCAGTTCTTC.

V usage is TRBV12-3 or TRBV12-4 and J usage is TRBJ1-2; D is uncertain. The V end was cut by 3 bases, the J end by 0 bases, with 8 bases between. The CDR3 extends over 14 amino acids. Here the CDR3 DNA reads TGTGCCAGCAGTTTCGGTCAGCCTAACTATGGCTACACCTTC. It yields the protein CASSFGQPNYGYTF.

This clonotype was counted only a few times. The rearrangement joins TRBV7-2 to TRBJ1-5; 7 nucleotides align to TRBD1. This CDR3 comprises 16 residues. V lost 0 bases and J lost 3; bases outside the gene matches: 5. Germline assignment: CDR1 SGHTA and CDR2 FQGNSA. The CDR3 nucleotides read TGTGCCAGCAGCTTAGCTCCGGGACAGCTCAATCAGCCCCAGCATTTT. It yields the protein CASSLAPGQLNQPQHF.

The genes are TRBV29-1 and TRBJ1-1; the D gene is possibly TRBD1 (6 bases). The CDR3 is 14 residues long. Per the germline V gene, CDR1 is SQVTM and CDR2 is ANQGSEA. V shed 7 bases and J shed 1 base, with 16 bases lying between them. CDR3 sequence: CSARRGGTNTEAFF. CDR3 in DNA: TGCAGCGCCCGCCGAGGGGGTACGAACACTGAAGCTTTCTTT.

V gene TRBV20-1 combines with J gene TRBJ1-1; possibly TRBD1 for D (6 bases). This CDR3 region has 12 residues. The V and J ends lost 4 bases and 3 bases respectively, with 9 bases between them. The germline V gene encodes CDR1 DFQATT and CDR2 SNEGSKA (reference sequence). CDR3 nucleotide sequence: TGCAGTGCTACACAGGGAGACACTGAAGCTTTCTTT. This sequence encodes CSATQGDTEAFF.